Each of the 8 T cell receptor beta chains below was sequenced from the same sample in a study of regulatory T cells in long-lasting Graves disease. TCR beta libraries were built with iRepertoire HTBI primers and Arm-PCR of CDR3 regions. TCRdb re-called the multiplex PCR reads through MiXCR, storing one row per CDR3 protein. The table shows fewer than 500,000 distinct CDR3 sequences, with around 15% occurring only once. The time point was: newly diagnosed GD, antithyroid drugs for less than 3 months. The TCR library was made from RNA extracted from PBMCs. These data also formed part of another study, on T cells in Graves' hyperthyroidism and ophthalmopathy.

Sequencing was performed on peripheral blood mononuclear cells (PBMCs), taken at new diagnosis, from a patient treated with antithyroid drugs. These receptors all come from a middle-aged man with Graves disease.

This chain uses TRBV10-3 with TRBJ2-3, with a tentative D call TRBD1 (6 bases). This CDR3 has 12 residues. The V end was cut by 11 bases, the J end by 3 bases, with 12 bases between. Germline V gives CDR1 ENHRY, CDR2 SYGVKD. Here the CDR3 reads CAYGGATDTQYF. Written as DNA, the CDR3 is TGTGCCTATGGGGGCGCGACAGATACGCAGTATTTT.

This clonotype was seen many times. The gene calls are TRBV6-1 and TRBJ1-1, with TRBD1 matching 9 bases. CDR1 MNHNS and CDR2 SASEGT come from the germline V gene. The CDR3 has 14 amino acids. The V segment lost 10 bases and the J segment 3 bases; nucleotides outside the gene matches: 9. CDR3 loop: CATTGGGSYTEAFF. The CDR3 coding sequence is TGTGCCACCACAGGGGGCGGCTCTTACACTGAAGCTTTCTTT.

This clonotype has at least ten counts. The CDR3 reads CASSLEISGPNYEQYF. The CDR3 nucleotides are TGCGCCAGCAGCTTGGAAATAAGCGGGCCAAATTACGAGCAGTACTTC. This sequence joins TRBV5-1 and TRBJ2-7, with D maybe TRBD2 (6 bases). Trimming took 0 bases from V and 4 from J, leaving 17 bases between them. The length of the CDR3 is 16 residues. The germline V gene encodes CDR1 SGHRS and CDR2 YFSETQ. The whole variable domain, remainder taken from reference TRBV5-1 and TRBJ2-7, is KAGVTQTPRYLIKTRGQQVTLSCSPISGHRSVSWYQQTPGQGLQFLFEYFSETQRNKGNFPGRFSGRQFSNSRSEMNVSTLELGDSALYLCASSLEISGPNYEQYFGPGTRLTVT.

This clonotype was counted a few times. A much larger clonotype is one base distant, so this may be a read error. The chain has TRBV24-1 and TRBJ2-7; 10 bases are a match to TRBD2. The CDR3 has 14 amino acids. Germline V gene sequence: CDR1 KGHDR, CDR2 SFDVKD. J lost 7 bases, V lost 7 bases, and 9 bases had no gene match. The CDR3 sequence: CATSRLAGGGEQYF. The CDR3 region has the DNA TGTGCCACCAGCAGACTAGCGGGCGGAGGTGAGCAGTACTTC.

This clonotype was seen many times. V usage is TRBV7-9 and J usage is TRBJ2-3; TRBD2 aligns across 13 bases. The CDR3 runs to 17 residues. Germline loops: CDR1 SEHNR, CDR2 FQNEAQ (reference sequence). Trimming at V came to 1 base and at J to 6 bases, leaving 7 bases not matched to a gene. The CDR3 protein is CASSLGGLAGVLDTQYF. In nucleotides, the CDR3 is TGTGCCAGCAGCTTAGGCGGACTAGCGGGAGTGCTGGATACGCAGTATTTT.

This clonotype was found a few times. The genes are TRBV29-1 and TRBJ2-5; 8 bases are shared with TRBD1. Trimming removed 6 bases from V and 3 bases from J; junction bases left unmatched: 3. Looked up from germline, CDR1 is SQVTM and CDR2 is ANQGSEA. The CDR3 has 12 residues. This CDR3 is CSVLTGEETQYF. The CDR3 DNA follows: TGCAGCGTGTTGACAGGGGAAGAGACCCAGTACTTC. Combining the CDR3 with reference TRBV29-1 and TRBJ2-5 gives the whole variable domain SAVISQKPSRDICQRGTSLTIQCQVDSQVTMMFWYRQQPGQSLTLIATANQGSEATYESGFVIDKFPISRPNLTFSTLTVSNMSPEDSSIYLCSVLTGEETQYFGPGTRLLVL.

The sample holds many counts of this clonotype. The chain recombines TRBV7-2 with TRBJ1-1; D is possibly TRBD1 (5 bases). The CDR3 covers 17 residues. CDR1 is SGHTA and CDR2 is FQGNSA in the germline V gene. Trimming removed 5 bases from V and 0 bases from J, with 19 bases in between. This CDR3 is CASSPPELQAVNTEAFF. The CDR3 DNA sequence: TGTGCCAGCAGCCCTCCGGAGTTACAGGCCGTGAACACTGAAGCTTTCTTT.

CDR3 sequence reads: CATSRQGANQPQHF. Written as DNA, the CDR3 is TGTGCCACCAGCAGACAGGGCGCCAATCAGCCCCAGCATTTT. V is TRBV15 and J is TRBJ1-5; weak D call: TRBD1 (5 bases). CDR3 length equals 14 residues. In germline, CDR1 is LNHNV, CDR2 YYDKDF (reference sequence). Trimming removed 2 bases at V and 3 bases at J, with 8 bases between.